The present entry profiles one TCR beta chain with its context. The data originate from a study of cytomegalovirus exposure and HLA in healthy donors. Germline V lookup: CDR1 SGHDT, CDR2 YYEEEE. The CDR3 loop spans 13 amino acids. Trimming pared 3 bases from V and 3 bases from J, leaving 10 bases between. Only in-frame clones appear in the TCRdb table, and some are missing; sequencing was by immunoSEQ multiplex PCR. The repertoire holds 150,000 to 200,000 clones, with around nine tenths as singletons. V and J are TRBV5-6 and TRBJ2-7; D not resolved. This clonotype originated in a man aged 18 to 29 in good health and CMV-seropositive. Sequencing was performed on PBMCs. The CDR3, as DNA: TGTGCCAGCAGCTCCTTTTCGTTCTACGAGCAGTACTTC. It encodes CASSSFSFYEQYF.